One and the same sample provided the 21 T cell receptor beta chains below, sequenced in a study of blood T cells in healthy people across ages. Primers used in a second PCR of roughly 6 to 11 cycles were a sample-barcoded 5' primer and a J-beta primer mix. A single record per CDR3 protein comes from TCRdb applying MiXCR to the 5' RACE reads. The table shows 1.4 million or so distinct CDR3 sequences, with 35% to 45% occurring only once. The sequencing sample was made of blood. All receptors derive from a woman aged 18-29 years in good health.

J is TRBJ2-5 and V is TRBV2, with D perhaps TRBD2 (5 bases). Germline assignment: CDR1 SNHLY and CDR2 FYNNEI. The CDR3 loop spans 11 amino acids. V was trimmed by 4 bases and J by 6 bases, leaving 6 bases between them. The CDR3 sequence is CASSGEKTQYF. In DNA form, the CDR3 reads TGTGCCAGCAGTGGGGAGAAGACCCAGTACTTC.

The V call is TRBV7-2, the J call TRBJ2-3; 11 bases align to TRBD2. The CDR3 extends over 16 amino acids. From germline, CDR1 is SGHTA and CDR2 FQGNSA. Germline trimming cut 2 bases from V and 3 bases from J; bases unmatched to any gene: 4. The CDR3 region is CASSLTGLAETDTQYF. CDR3 in DNA: TGTGCCAGCAGCTTAACGGGACTAGCGGAAACAGATACGCAGTATTTT.

The chain recombines TRBV6-2 or TRBV6-3 with TRBJ2-7; D call uncertain. Trimming pared 4 bases from V and 3 bases from J, leaving 7 bases between. CDR3 length equals 12 residues. CDR1 is MNHEY and CDR2 is SVGEGT in the germline V gene. CDR3 nucleotides: TGTGCCAGCAGTTTACAGTACTACGAGCAGTACTTC. Residues: CASSLQYYEQYF.

The chain links TRBV10-3 to TRBJ2-1; TRBD2 matches 9 bases. The CDR3 runs to 15 residues. Trimming removed 7 bases from V and 1 base from J; junction bases left unmatched: 5. The germline CDR1 and CDR2 sequences are ENHRY and SYGVKD. The CDR3 loop reads CAIMREGPSYNEQFF. CDR3 coding DNA: TGTGCCATCATGCGGGAGGGCCCGTCCTACAATGAGCAGTTCTTC.

This clonotype was picked up a small number of times. The chain recombines TRBV28 with TRBJ2-1, with TRBD2 identical over 7 bases. Germline V gene data show CDR1 as MDHEN and CDR2 as SYDVKM. V lost 6 bases and J lost 6; bases outside the gene matches: 2. The length of the CDR3 is 12 residues. This CDR3 is CASSGLGNEQFF. The CDR3 nucleotides read TGTGCCAGCAGCGGACTAGGCAATGAGCAGTTCTTC.

The gene calls are TRBV15 and TRBJ2-1; tentatively, D is TRBD1 (5 bases). The CDR3 contains 16 residues. The germline V gene encodes CDR1 LNHNV and CDR2 YYDKDF (reference sequence). With 0 bases removed from V and 10 bases from J, the gap between germline ends came to 19 bases. The CDR3 DNA sequence: TGTGCCACCAGCAGAGATAGGGGATTGAGCTCCTACGAGCAGTTCTTC. It codes for CATSRDRGLSSYEQFF.

The chain has TRBV30 and TRBJ1-2; unclear D gene. The germline V gene encodes CDR1 GTSNPN and CDR2 SVGIG (reference sequence). V dropped 0 bases and J dropped 8 bases, with 13 bases sitting between them. This CDR3 comprises 13 residues. CDR3 nucleotides: TGTGCCTGGAGTGTACTAACAGCGGGCGGCTACACCTTC. As protein: CAWSVLTAGGYTF.

The chain has TRBV5-1 and TRBJ2-1; D possibly corresponds to TRBD2 (6 bases). Germline V gene lookup returns CDR1 SGHRS and CDR2 YFSETQ. The CDR3 covers 17 residues. The V end lost 7 bases, the J end lost 2 bases, and 22 bases lay between the germline ends. CDR3 coding DNA: TGCGCCAGCGGGGTTGGAGGGCCGAGAAATCCCTACAATGAGCAGTTCTTC. Protein product: CASGVGGPRNPYNEQFF.

V is TRBV4-3 and J is TRBJ1-4; no reliable D call. This CDR3 has 15 amino acids. Germline assignment: CDR1 LGHNA and CDR2 YSLEER. Trimming cost V 5 bases and J 11 bases, with 21 bases left between them. The CDR3 protein is CASSAGPLEVRKLFF. The CDR3 nucleotides read TGCGCCAGCAGCGCGGGCCCCTTGGAGGTCAGGAAACTGTTTTTT.

This chain joins TRBV7-2 and TRBJ1-2; maybe TRBD1 (5 bases). The CDR3 runs 12 residues. Germline V gene sequence: CDR1 SGHTA, CDR2 FQGNSA. V was clipped by 6 bases and J by 8 bases, with 13 bases between them. The CDR3 bases are TGTGCCAGCAGGCAGGGTTGGGAAGGCTACACCTTC. Translated: CASRQGWEGYTF. Variable domain in full (rest from reference TRBV7-2 and TRBJ1-2): GAGVSQSPSNKVTEKGKDVELRCDPISGHTALYWYRQSLGQGLEFLIYFQGNSAPDKSGLPSDRFSAERTGGSVSTLTIQRTQQEDSAVYLCASRQGWEGYTFGSGTRLTVV.

The chain uses TRBV7-6 and TRBJ2-4; 9 bases align to TRBD2. After removal of 1 base from V and 11 bases from J, the junction contained 6 bases not matched to a gene. Germline lookup yields CDR1 SGHVS and CDR2 FNYEAQ. The CDR3 totals 14 residues. The CDR3, as DNA: TGTGCCAGCAGCTTAGGTGCGCTAGCGGGATTTCAGTACTTC. Translation gives CASSLGALAGFQYF.

This clonotype turned up a few times. The chain combines TRBV15 with TRBJ2-5; TRBD2 aligns across 8 bases. The CDR3 is 14 residues long. Germline-derived CDR1 and CDR2 are LNHNV and YYDKDF (reference sequence). J gave up 0 bases and V 5 bases, and 2 bases lay outside the gene matches. The CDR3 loop reads CATSGGGYQETQYF. The CDR3 DNA follows: TGTGCCACCAGCGGCGGGGGGTACCAAGAGACCCAGTACTTC.

The CDR3 here is CASSQEQGARTEAFF. The CDR3 DNA reads TGCGCCAGCAGCCAAGAACAGGGGGCGAGGACTGAAGCTTTCTTT. The chain recombines TRBV4-3 with TRBJ1-1; 9 positions agree with TRBD1. This CDR3 is built from 15 residues. CDR1 is LGHNA, CDR2 YSLEER, per germline. V trimming: 0 bases; J trimming: 5 bases; junction bases outside the gene matches: 4.

This chain uses TRBV11-2 with TRBJ1-4; 7 bases map to TRBD1. The trim removed 5 bases at V and 7 bases at J, leaving 7 bases unmatched. Germline V CDR1 and CDR2: SGHAT, FQNNGV. The CDR3 sequence is 14 residues long. The CDR3 DNA sequence: TGTGCCAGCAGCACCGACAGGGCGGTTGAAAAACTGTTTTTT. This sequence encodes CASSTDRAVEKLFF.

The chain employs TRBV29-1 and TRBJ2-4; no firm D call. The germline V and J ends were trimmed by 2 bases and 2 bases, with 7 bases remaining between them. Germline CDR1 and CDR2: SQVTM and ANQGSEA. The CDR3 loop spans 13 amino acids. This CDR3 reads CSVELGTKNIQYF. In DNA form, the CDR3 reads TGCAGCGTTGAACTGGGAACCAAAAACATTCAGTACTTC.

The sample holds a few counts of this clonotype. The chain employs TRBV11-2 and TRBJ2-3; 14 bases align to TRBD2. Looked up from germline, CDR1 is SGHAT and CDR2 is FQNNGV. The trim removed 2 bases at V and 2 bases at J, leaving 9 bases unmatched. CDR3 length equals 19 residues. CDR3 sequence (DNA): TGTGCCAGCAGCTTACTACCGGGACTAGCGGGGGTTTTCACAGATACGCAGTATTTT. Protein sequence: CASSLLPGLAGVFTDTQYF.

The chain has TRBV9 and TRBJ2-1; D remains ambiguous. The CDR3 covers 12 residues. Trimming shortened V by 0 bases and J by 7 bases, and 5 bases separated the two germline ends. CDR1 and CDR2 (germline): SGDLS, YYNGEE. CDR3 DNA: TGTGCCAGCAGCGTAGTGATGAATGAGCAGTTCTTC. It codes for CASSVVMNEQFF.

This rearrangement joins TRBV30 to TRBJ1-5; the D is unclear. Germline CDR1 reads GTSNPN; CDR2 reads SVGIG (reference sequence). Trimming pared 1 base from V and 2 bases from J, leaving 9 bases between. The CDR3 is 14 amino acids. The CDR3 DNA is TGTGCCTGGAGTGCCGGGTTGGGCAATCAGCCCCAGCATTTT. It translates to CAWSAGLGNQPQHF.

The chain links TRBV6-5 to TRBJ2-7; no definite D call. This CDR3 region has 12 residues. V shed 8 bases and J shed 2 bases, with 10 bases lying between them. Germline lookup yields CDR1 MNHEY and CDR2 SVGAGI. The CDR3 protein is CASRDGPYEQYF. CDR3 bases: TGTGCCAGCCGCGACGGACCCTACGAGCAGTACTTC.

Only a few counts were recorded for this clonotype. The chain couples TRBV6-5 to TRBJ2-3; the match to TRBD2 covers 7 bases. V was pared by 1 base and J by 2 bases, with 6 bases of the junction left unmatched. The CDR3 runs to 16 residues. Germline loops: CDR1 MNHEY, CDR2 SVGAGI. The chain's CDR3 is CASSYYLAGVTDTQYF. The CDR3 DNA reads as TGTGCCAGCAGTTACTACCTGGCGGGAGTCACAGATACGCAGTATTTT.

This clonotype was seen a few times. V usage is TRBV6-5 and J usage is TRBJ2-7, with D perhaps TRBD1 or TRBD2 (6 bases each). The CDR3 is made up of 15 amino acids. With 6 bases removed from V and 2 bases from J, the gap between germline ends came to 17 bases. Germline CDR1 and CDR2: MNHEY and SVGAGI. The CDR3 sequence is CASSSYEGGTYEQYF. The CDR3 DNA follows: TGTGCCAGCAGCTCCTACGAGGGGGGTACCTACGAGCAGTACTTC.